This TCR beta chain was obtained from a study of graft-versus-host responses after intestinal transplantation. This table comes from immunoSEQ multiplex PCR, and its TCRdb copy is limited to in-frame clones, with some not included. The repertoire has about 15,000 clones, 33% of them found once; the top ten carry more than 3%. The V end lost 7 bases, the J end lost 6 bases, and 21 bases lay between the germline ends. The CDR3 length is 15 residues. Germline assignment: CDR1 SGHTA and CDR2 FQGNSA. V is TRBV7-2 and J is TRBJ1-2; tentative D call: TRBD1 (5 bases). The sequence was collected from a human patient who received an intestinal transplant. This specimen consisted of alloreactive CD4+ T cells from a mixed lymphocyte reaction culture, obtained before intestinal transplant. Subset described: CFSE-low proliferating T cells sorted from roughly 6-day pre-transplant mixed lymphocyte reaction (GvH or HvG direction). CDR3 protein: CASTPSYGTANGYTF. The CDR3 coding sequence is TGTGCCAGCACCCCATCCTACGGGACGGCAAATGGCTACACCTTC.